Each of the 11 T cell receptor beta chains below was sequenced from the same sample in a study of OX40 agonist ivuxolimab in advanced cancers. Produced via immunoSEQ multiplex PCR; TCRdb's table is partial and in-frame only. The sample comprises about 28,000 clones, roughly 83% of which are singletons, and about 25% rests with the top ten. Here the sequenced sample was CD4+ or CD8+ T cells sorted from blood, taken in a trial of the OX40 agonist ivuxolimab. These receptors all come from an adult with an advanced solid tumor such as melanoma, head and neck, liver or kidney cancer.

The chain couples TRBV30 to TRBJ2-7; D gene ambiguous. The CDR3 contains 13 residues. V was trimmed by 0 bases and J by 0 bases, leaving 6 bases between them. Germline assignment: CDR1 GTSNPN and CDR2 SVGIG (reference sequence). Here the CDR3 reads CAWSVLHSYEQYF. CDR3 bases: TGTGCCTGGAGTGTGCTACACTCCTACGAGCAGTACTTC. Variable domain in full (rest from reference TRBV30 and TRBJ2-7): SQTIHQWPATLVQPVGSPLSLECTVEGTSNPNLYWYRQAAGRGLQLLFYSVGIGQISSEVPQNLSASRPQDRQFILSSKKLLLSDSGFYLCAWSVLHSYEQYFGPGTRLTVT.

Relative to its sample, this clone is medium-sized. The CDR3 loop reads CASSPGLAGPSSYNEQFF. The CDR3 nucleotides are TGTGCCAGCAGCCCGGGACTAGCGGGACCAAGCTCCTACAATGAGCAGTTCTTC. V gene TRBV4-2 combines with J gene TRBJ2-1; 13 bases align to TRBD2. Trimming at V came to 4 bases and at J to 0 bases, leaving 6 bases not matched to a gene. The V gene's germline CDR1 is LGHNA and CDR2 YNFKEQ. This CDR3 is 18 amino acids long.

The rearrangement joins TRBV5-1 to TRBJ2-5; D gene uncertain. Germline CDR1 and CDR2: SGHRS and YFSETQ. CDR3 length: 14 residues. Trimming removed 1 base from V and 1 base from J, with 8 bases in between. The CDR3 DNA reads as TGCGCCAGCAGCTTGTTCAGCAGCCAAGAGACCCAGTACTTC. Translating it yields CASSLFSSQETQYF.

The chain employs TRBV9 and TRBJ2-3; 9 bases match TRBD1. The junction had 10 bases not matched to a gene; V was cut back by 0 bases and J by 2 bases. Germline CDR1 SGDLS, CDR2 YYNGEE. CDR3 size: 18 residues. CDR3 in DNA: TGTGCCAGCAGCGTAGAGGAGGGACAGGGCCCATTCACAGATACGCAGTATTTT. Amino acids: CASSVEEGQGPFTDTQYF.

The V gene is TRBV7-8, the J gene TRBJ2-3; no firm D call. Trimming took off 4 bases at V and 3 bases at J, with 11 bases between the two ends. The CDR3 is made up of 14 amino acids. Germline values: CDR1 SGHVS, CDR2 FQNEAQ. The CDR3 coding sequence is TGTGCCAGCAGCTCGCTAGAAATGACAGATACGCAGTATTTT. Its protein is CASSSLEMTDTQYF.

This clone qualifies as medium-sized (0.01 to 0.1%). The V call is TRBV5-1, the J call TRBJ2-7; 10 bases line up with TRBD2. Germline V gene data show CDR1 as SGHRS and CDR2 as YFSETQ. CDR3 size: 14 residues. V lost 2 bases, J lost 5 bases, and 4 bases stayed unmatched. The CDR3 spells CASSFSGGYNEQYF. CDR3 DNA: TGCGCCAGCAGCTTTAGCGGGGGGTATAACGAGCAGTACTTC.

V is TRBV7-8 and J is TRBJ1-1; 7 positions match TRBD1. With 3 bases clipped from V and 4 bases from J, the junction kept 8 bases outside the gene matches. The length of the CDR3 is 15 residues. The germline gives CDR1 SGHVS, CDR2 FQNEAQ. CDR3 in amino acids: CASSFRDSESTEAFF. CDR3 nucleotide sequence: TGTGCCAGCAGCTTCCGGGACAGTGAGAGCACTGAAGCTTTCTTT.

This clone came up once. The chain is built from TRBV5-4 and TRBJ1-1; D possibly corresponds to TRBD1 (5 bases). Germline V gives CDR1 SGHNT, CDR2 YYREEE (reference sequence). The CDR3 is 15 amino acids. Trimming stripped 0 bases from V and 8 bases from J, with 17 bases between. The CDR3 spells CASSLERGLRGEAFF. The CDR3 nucleotides read TGTGCCAGCAGCTTGGAAAGGGGACTGCGAGGGGAAGCTTTCTTT.

This rearrangement joins TRBV21-1 to TRBJ2-1. TRBV21-1 is a pseudogene segment. This CDR3 spans 17 amino acids. The DNA for the CDR3 is TGTGCCAGCAGCAAAGACGGCAACTCGGACCCCTACAATGAGCAGTTCTTC. It yields the protein CASSKDGNSDPYNEQFF.

V gene TRBV14 combines with J gene TRBJ1-1, with D possibly being TRBD1 (5 bases). Germline V CDR1 and CDR2: SGHDN, FVKESK. CDR3 length: 14 residues. The V gene lost 1 base and the J gene lost 4 bases, with 10 bases spanning the gap. The CDR3 DNA follows: TGTGCCAGCAGCCAAGTGGGGGGGAGCACTGAAGCTTTCTTT. Translating it yields CASSQVGGSTEAFF.

This chain connects TRBV10-2 to TRBJ1-1, with D perhaps TRBD1 (5 bases). The V and J ends lost 5 bases and 2 bases respectively, with 9 bases between them. The V gene's germline CDR1 is WSHSY and CDR2 SAAADI. The CDR3 sequence is 13 residues long. The CDR3 loop is CASSMGPNTEAFF. As DNA, the CDR3 is TGCGCCAGCAGTATGGGACCAAACACTGAAGCTTTCTTT.